Listed below are T cell receptor beta chains from one sample, sequenced in a study of beta chain features in type 1 diabetes. Clones were read by immunoSEQ multiplex PCR, and TCRdb kept only the in-frame ones, dropping some. This table has about 900,000 clones, 15% to 20% appearing once. The specimen was naive CD4+ T cells from blood. All receptors derive from a woman younger than 30 in good health. Both conserved end residues are part of each CDR3. The order of the fields is clone size, D gene, V gene, J gene, CDR3 DNA, CDR3 protein. A D gene is named only where the DNA matches it firmly. Clone size is given for some rows only: seen once, a few or many times, or a class if the clone is expanded.

abundance: -; d_gene: TRBD2; v_gene: TRBV7-9; j_gene: TRBJ2-3; CDR3nt: TGTGCCAGCAGACCAGGGTGGGAGGGCCTTCCAGATACGCAGTATTTT; CDR3aa: CASRPGWEGLPDTQYF
abundance: few; d_gene: -; v_gene: TRBV5-4; j_gene: TRBJ1-2; CDR3nt: TGTGCCAGCAGCTTTGCCTATGGCTACACCTTC; CDR3aa: CASSFAYGYTF
abundance: -; d_gene: -; v_gene: TRBV27; j_gene: TRBJ2-1; CDR3nt: TGTGCCAGCAGTTTATCGTCTTACGGCTACAATGAGCAGTTCTTC; CDR3aa: CASSLSSYGYNEQFF
abundance: -; d_gene: TRBD2; v_gene: TRBV5-1; j_gene: TRBJ2-1; CDR3nt: TGCGCCAGCAGCTTGGCCGTTCTAGCGGGAGGCAATGAGCAGTTCTTC; CDR3aa: CASSLAVLAGGNEQFF
abundance: few; d_gene: -; v_gene: TRBV28; j_gene: TRBJ1-4; CDR3nt: TGTGCCAGCAGTGTAACCGCCACAGCTGTAGGTGAAAAACTGTTTTTT; CDR3aa: CASSVTATAVGEKLFF
abundance: -; d_gene: -; v_gene: TRBV18; j_gene: TRBJ2-6; CDR3nt: TGTGCCAGCTCACGGGCAGGCCTCTCTGGGGCCAACGTCCTGACTTTC; CDR3aa: CASSRAGLSGANVLTF
abundance: -; d_gene: -; v_gene: TRBV9; j_gene: TRBJ2-3; CDR3nt: TGTGCCAGCAGCGTAGAGGCCGATACGCAGTATTTT; CDR3aa: CASSVEADTQYF
abundance: -; d_gene: -; v_gene: TRBV21-1; j_gene: TRBJ2-3; CDR3nt: TGTGCCAGTTCCCGGGATAGCGTCTGTCCCTATCACACAGATACGCAGTATTTT; CDR3aa: CASSRDSVCPYHTDTQYF
abundance: few; d_gene: -; v_gene: TRBV6-6; j_gene: TRBJ2-1; CDR3nt: TGTGCCAGCACCTCTCGGGCACCAGGGCGTGAGCAGTTCTTC; CDR3aa: CASTSRAPGREQFF
abundance: few; d_gene: TRBD2; v_gene: TRBV5-1; j_gene: TRBJ2-1; CDR3nt: TGCGCCAGCACGCCCGGGGGGTACAATGAGCAGTTCTTC; CDR3aa: CASTPGGYNEQFF
abundance: few; d_gene: -; v_gene: TRBV7-2; j_gene: TRBJ1-1; CDR3nt: TGTGCCAGCAGCTTAGCGGGCAGGGCCTACACTGAAGCTTTCTTT; CDR3aa: CASSLAGRAYTEAFF
abundance: few; d_gene: -; v_gene: TRBV7-2; j_gene: TRBJ2-7; CDR3nt: TGTGCCAGCAGCTTAGCGCTAAATCCTTCCTACGAGCAGTACTTC; CDR3aa: CASSLALNPSYEQYF
abundance: few; d_gene: -; v_gene: TRBV28; j_gene: TRBJ2-1; CDR3nt: TGTGCCAGCAGCCCGCGGTCCTACAATGAGCAGTTCTTC; CDR3aa: CASSPRSYNEQFF
abundance: few; d_gene: -; v_gene: TRBV6-6; j_gene: TRBJ1-5; CDR3nt: TGTGCCAGCAGTGGCACTCAGCCCCAGCATTTT; CDR3aa: CASSGTQPQHF
abundance: -; d_gene: -; v_gene: TRBV7-2; j_gene: TRBJ1-2; CDR3nt: TGTGCCAGCAGCTTGGGTGCAAACTATGGCTACACCTTC; CDR3aa: CASSLGANYGYTF
abundance: -; d_gene: -; v_gene: TRBV27; j_gene: TRBJ2-1; CDR3nt: TGTGCCAGCGGGATCCGCCTATCCGGCGCCCGGAGTGAGCAGTTCTTC; CDR3aa: CASGIRLSGARSEQFF
abundance: -; d_gene: TRBD1; v_gene: TRBV5-4; j_gene: TRBJ1-2; CDR3nt: TGTGCCAGCAGTGACAGGGCGAGGGGCTACACCTTC; CDR3aa: CASSDRARGYTF
abundance: -; d_gene: TRBD1; v_gene: TRBV6-5; j_gene: TRBJ1-1; CDR3nt: TGTGCCAGCAGTTACCTATCCGGGACAGGGGCCGGTGAAGCTTTCTTT; CDR3aa: CASSYLSGTGAGEAFF
abundance: -; d_gene: -; v_gene: TRBV9; j_gene: TRBJ1-4; CDR3nt: TGTGCCAGCAGCCCCCGTCGAGCTAATGAAAAACTGTTTTTT; CDR3aa: CASSPRRANEKLFF
abundance: -; d_gene: -; v_gene: TRBV15; j_gene: TRBJ2-7; CDR3nt: TGTGCCACCGGAGGAGACGCCTACGAGCAGTACTTC; CDR3aa: CATGGDAYEQYF
abundance: -; d_gene: TRBD2; v_gene: TRBV19; j_gene: TRBJ2-1; CDR3nt: TGTGCCAGTAGTATCCCAAGACTAGCGGGAGGCGAGCAGTTCTTC; CDR3aa: CASSIPRLAGGEQFF
abundance: few; d_gene: -; v_gene: TRBV28; j_gene: TRBJ2-6; CDR3nt: TGTGCCAGCAGTTTATTCCGGTTGGGGGCCAACGTCCTGACTTTC; CDR3aa: CASSLFRLGANVLTF
abundance: -; d_gene: -; v_gene: TRBV5-1; j_gene: TRBJ1-1; CDR3nt: TGCGCCAGCAGCTTAGGGCCAGCGAACACTGAAGCTTTCTTT; CDR3aa: CASSLGPANTEAFF
abundance: -; d_gene: -; v_gene: TRBV6-5; j_gene: TRBJ2-5; CDR3nt: TGTGCCAGCAGCTCCCCTGCCCAGGGCCAAGAGACCCAGTACTTC; CDR3aa: CASSSPAQGQETQYF
abundance: -; d_gene: -; v_gene: TRBV6-6; j_gene: TRBJ2-7; CDR3nt: TGTGCCAGCAGTTACAACAGGTTCTCCTACGAGCAGTACTTC; CDR3aa: CASSYNRFSYEQYF
abundance: few; d_gene: -; v_gene: TRBV28; j_gene: TRBJ2-7; CDR3nt: TGTGCCAGCAGTTCCCATCACGGCTACGAGCAGTACTTC; CDR3aa: CASSSHHGYEQYF
abundance: few; d_gene: -; v_gene: TRBV2; j_gene: TRBJ1-5; CDR3nt: TGTGCCAGCAGTTTACAGGGAGAGGGACCCCAGCATTTT; CDR3aa: CASSLQGEGPQHF
abundance: -; d_gene: -; v_gene: TRBV4-1; j_gene: TRBJ1-5; CDR3nt: TGCGCCAGCAGCCAAGATCGGACTGCGCCCCAGCATTTT; CDR3aa: CASSQDRTAPQHF
abundance: -; d_gene: -; v_gene: TRBV7-9; j_gene: TRBJ1-1; CDR3nt: TGTGCCAGCAGCTTAGAGGCGGGAGAAGCTTTCTTT; CDR3aa: CASSLEAGEAFF
abundance: -; d_gene: -; v_gene: TRBV18; j_gene: TRBJ2-5; CDR3nt: TGTGCCAGCTCATCGGACAGCGGGGAGACCCAGTACTTC; CDR3aa: CASSSDSGETQYF
abundance: few; d_gene: -; v_gene: TRBV4-2; j_gene: TRBJ1-1; CDR3nt: TGTGCCAGCAGCCAAGATGAAGGCAGGGGAAAGGCTGAAGCTTTCTTT; CDR3aa: CASSQDEGRGKAEAFF
abundance: -; d_gene: -; v_gene: TRBV15; j_gene: TRBJ1-3; CDR3nt: TGTGCCACCAGCAGCAACTCTGGAAACACCATATATTTT; CDR3aa: CATSSNSGNTIYF
abundance: -; d_gene: -; v_gene: TRBV12-2; j_gene: TRBJ2-4; CDR3nt: TGTGCAAGTCGCGTATCAGGCCCGGGAGGGCTAGAAGCCAAAAACATTCAGTACTTC; CDR3aa: CASRVSGPGGLEAKNIQYF
abundance: -; d_gene: TRBD2; v_gene: TRBV2; j_gene: TRBJ2-1; CDR3nt: TGTGCCAGCCACGCGGCTAGCGGGACGGGGGCCTCCTACAATGAGCAGTTCTTC; CDR3aa: CASHAASGTGASYNEQFF
abundance: few; d_gene: -; v_gene: TRBV9; j_gene: TRBJ2-2; CDR3nt: TGTGCCAGCAGCGTAGGAGCGGCGAACACCGGGGAGCTGTTTTTT; CDR3aa: CASSVGAANTGELFF
abundance: -; d_gene: TRBD1; v_gene: TRBV19; j_gene: TRBJ1-4; CDR3nt: TGTGCCAGTAGTAATCGACAGGGGATGGAAAAACTGTTTTTT; CDR3aa: CASSNRQGMEKLFF
abundance: -; d_gene: -; v_gene: TRBV18; j_gene: TRBJ1-5; CDR3nt: TGTGCCAGCTCATCCTTTAAACAGGGATATAGCAATCAGCCCCAGCATTTT; CDR3aa: CASSSFKQGYSNQPQHF
abundance: -; d_gene: TRBD2; v_gene: TRBV28; j_gene: TRBJ2-7; CDR3nt: TGTGCCAGCAACCAAGGGACTAGCGGATCCTACGAGCAGTACTTC; CDR3aa: CASNQGTSGSYEQYF
abundance: -; d_gene: TRBD2; v_gene: TRBV7-2; j_gene: TRBJ2-7; CDR3nt: TGTGCCAGCAGCCCCCAAGCGGGAACGGAAGAGCAGTACTTC; CDR3aa: CASSPQAGTEEQYF
abundance: -; d_gene: TRBD2; v_gene: TRBV28; j_gene: TRBJ2-2; CDR3nt: TGTGCCAGCAGTCCCCTAGCGGCGGGAACGAACACCGGGGAGCTGTTTTTT; CDR3aa: CASSPLAAGTNTGELFF
abundance: few; d_gene: -; v_gene: TRBV7-2; j_gene: TRBJ2-2; CDR3nt: TGTGCCAGCAGGTCGCAGGGATCGAACACCGGGGAGCTGTTTTTT; CDR3aa: CASRSQGSNTGELFF
abundance: -; d_gene: TRBD1; v_gene: TRBV7-8; j_gene: TRBJ1-1; CDR3nt: TGTGCCAGCAGCCAAATGACAGGGGACACTGAAGCTTTCTTT; CDR3aa: CASSQMTGDTEAFF
abundance: -; d_gene: -; v_gene: TRBV10-3; j_gene: TRBJ2-1; CDR3nt: TGTGCCATCAGTGCCCAGAAAAACTCCTACAATGAGCAGTTCTTC; CDR3aa: CAISAQKNSYNEQFF
abundance: few; d_gene: -; v_gene: TRBV19; j_gene: TRBJ2-5; CDR3nt: TGTGCCAGTAGGTCGTGGGGAGAGACCCAGTACTTC; CDR3aa: CASRSWGETQYF
abundance: few; d_gene: -; v_gene: TRBV7-2; j_gene: TRBJ2-5; CDR3nt: TGTGCCAGCAGCTCGTATTTAGAAGAGACCCAGTACTTC; CDR3aa: CASSSYLEETQYF
abundance: few; d_gene: TRBD1; v_gene: TRBV7-9; j_gene: TRBJ2-2; CDR3nt: TGTGCCAGCAGCCAAACAGGGGGAGGTAGCACCGGGGAGCTGTTTTTT; CDR3aa: CASSQTGGGSTGELFF
abundance: few; d_gene: TRBD1; v_gene: TRBV18; j_gene: TRBJ2-5; CDR3nt: TGTGCCAGCTCACCGGGACAGGGGACAGAGACCCAGTACTTC; CDR3aa: CASSPGQGTETQYF
abundance: -; d_gene: -; v_gene: TRBV19; j_gene: TRBJ2-5; CDR3nt: TGTGCCAGTAGCGGTCCGGGAGAGACCCAGTACTTC; CDR3aa: CASSGPGETQYF
abundance: -; d_gene: TRBD2; v_gene: TRBV7-2; j_gene: TRBJ2-1; CDR3nt: TGTGCCAGCAGCTCGGCTAGCGGCACCGCCCGCTACAATGAGCAGTTCTTC; CDR3aa: CASSSASGTARYNEQFF
abundance: once; d_gene: -; v_gene: TRBV5-1; j_gene: TRBJ2-1; CDR3nt: TGCGCCAGCAGCTCGGGGCGCACGGGGAATGAGCAGTTCTTC; CDR3aa: CASSSGRTGNEQFF
abundance: few; d_gene: -; v_gene: TRBV2; j_gene: TRBJ2-1; CDR3nt: TGTGCCAGCAGTGTTGAGGGGATCAGGGTTGAGCAGTTCTTC; CDR3aa: CASSVEGIRVEQFF
abundance: few; d_gene: -; v_gene: TRBV5-1; j_gene: TRBJ2-1; CDR3nt: TGCGCCAGCAGCCGCTCAGGTTGGGACAATGAGCAGTTCTTC; CDR3aa: CASSRSGWDNEQFF